This TCR beta chain was obtained from a study of CD8 T cells in Susac syndrome. Reverse transcription of roughly 0.45 to 1 ug RNA used random hexamers. A multiplex approach, immunoSEQ multiplex PCR, amplified TCR beta CDR3 across 54 Vbeta and 13 Jbeta. In TCRdb, the immunoSEQ multiplex PCR reads were re-called with MiXCR into one record per CDR3 protein. Of 130,000 or so distinct CDR3 sequences listed, about 94% are singletons. The CD8+ and CD4+ T cells were isolated magnetically using a negative isolation approach, whereas the TEMRA cells were enriched by FACS. The sequence came from a human donor with Susac syndrome. The sample taken for sequencing was CD8+ T cells from PBMCs.

The CDR3 is CSVEEQGGSYEQYF. The CDR3 bases are TGCAGCGTTGAAGAACAAGGTGGTTCCTACGAGCAGTACTTC. This chain links TRBV29-1 with TRBJ2-7; the D is unclear. Looked up from germline, CDR1 is SQVTM and CDR2 is ANQGSEA. The CDR3 is 14 amino acids. V was trimmed by 0 bases and J by 1 base, leaving 10 bases between them.